The text below deals with one T cell receptor beta chain. Clones were read by immunoSEQ multiplex PCR, and TCRdb kept only the in-frame ones, dropping some. The table includes about 330,000 clones, around nine tenths detected once. This record comes from a study of blood T cell repertoires in COVID-19. The CDR3 length is 14 residues. Trimming stripped 5 bases from V and 2 bases from J, with 11 bases between. Germline values: CDR1 SGHTA, CDR2 FQGNSA. The receptor's source is a woman aged 50 to 60 with active or convalescent COVID-19. The material sequenced was peripheral blood. The chain employs TRBV7-2 and TRBJ2-3; D uncertain. The CDR3 nucleotides are TGTGCCAGCAGCCCACTTCGAGACACAGATACGCAGTATTTT. It codes for CASSPLRDTDTQYF.